The source of this T cell receptor beta chain is a study of T cells after yellow fever vaccination. TCR cDNA was made by 5'RACE template switching, adding a universal primer site and UMIs. MiXCR, run by TCRdb on the 5' RACE reads, gives a single entry per CDR3 protein. The sample carries around 600,000 distinct CDR3 sequences, around an eighth recorded once. The germline gives CDR1 DFQATT, CDR2 SNEGSKA (reference sequence). This CDR3 comprises 10 residues. V lost 6 bases, J lost 6 bases, and 8 bases lay in between. Comment on this clonotype: The antigen is not known.

Study results and caveats: High-abundance clonotypes from the bulk population could contaminate FACS-sorted repertoires. A small share of clonotypes appeared in both CD4 and CD8 compartments. Most clones from primary vaccination resurfaced after the booster (approximately 96% CD4, 70% to 90% CD8).

This sequence joins TRBV20-1 and TRBJ1-1; no reliable D call. The material was PBMCs, obtained on the day of the yellow fever booster vaccination. The source is a man younger than 40 who received the YFV17D yellow fever vaccine. The CDR3 loop reads CSALRSEAFF. Written as DNA, the CDR3 is TGCAGTGCCCTAAGGTCTGAAGCTTTCTTT.